This entry is about one T cell receptor (beta chain). The CDR3 contains 15 residues. The germline V and J ends were trimmed by 4 bases and 5 bases, with 17 bases remaining between them. CDR1 MNHEY and CDR2 SVGAGI come from the germline V gene. Sequenced by immunoSEQ multiplex PCR; TCRdb stores in-frame clones only, minus some. The sample records about 24,000 clones, approximately 85% being singletons. The sample originates from a study of graft-versus-host responses after intestinal transplantation. About the study: The recipients all started with anti-thymocyte globulin induction and then took tacrolimus and steroids for about 3 years.

This sequence was found in a human patient who received an intestinal transplant, so some T cells may come from the graft donor. Sample: PBMCs, taken around 440 days after intestinal transplant. This chain joins TRBV6-5 and TRBJ1-2; D gene unclear. The DNA of the CDR3 is TGTGCCAGCAGTTCTAACTTTCATCCCAAATATGGCTACACCTTC. This translates into CASSSNFHPKYGYTF.